One and the same sample provided the 2 T cell receptor beta chains below, sequenced in a study of T cells in Graves' hyperthyroidism and ophthalmopathy. RNA transcripts were the template for amplifying TCR beta CDR3 regions. When the TCR CDR3 underwent first-round RT-PCR, the HTBI primer set was used. TCRdb reprocessed the multiplex PCR reads with MiXCR, giving one entry per CDR3 protein. Counted here are under 400,000 distinct CDR3 sequences, 20% to 25% occurring once; the ten biggest clones make up around half. The sample comprised blood. These receptors all come from a woman aged 45-60 years with Graves' hyperthyroidism.

This clonotype appeared a few times. The V gene is TRBV27, the J gene TRBJ1-6; D is possibly TRBD1 (5 bases). CDR1 is MNHEY and CDR2 is SMNVEV in the germline V gene (reference sequence). V shed 5 bases and J shed 10 bases, with 12 bases lying between them. The CDR3 has 13 residues. The CDR3 protein is CASSTGTRSPLHF. The DNA for the CDR3 is TGTGCCAGCAGTACTGGGACCAGATCACCCCTCCACTTT.

This clonotype was recorded at least ten times. The chain links TRBV3-1 to TRBJ2-3, with a weak D call TRBD1 (5 bases). Germline V lookup: CDR1 LGHDT, CDR2 YNNKEL (reference sequence). The CDR3 totals 15 residues. Trimming removed 3 bases at V and 1 base at J, with 11 bases between. In DNA, the CDR3 is TGTGCCAGCAGCCACGGTACAGGTCGCACAGATACGCAGTATTTT. It is translated as CASSHGTGRTDTQYF.